Sequencing of this T cell receptor (beta chain) was carried out in a study of cytomegalovirus exposure and HLA in healthy donors. PCR involved 60 Vbeta and 13 Jbeta primers. Sequencing was performed with immunoSEQ multiplex PCR; in TCRdb, only in-frame clones are kept and a portion is missing. The repertoire holds 120,000 to 150,000 clones, with over 60% as singletons. The germline gives CDR1 SGHTA, CDR2 FQGNSA. This CDR3 is 11 amino acids long. Deletions cut 11 bases from V and 7 bases from J, with 11 bases between. Whole-study findings and limits: TCR beta sequences reportedly predicted most subjects' HLA-A and HLA-B alleles accurately. A further, later analysis showed that HLA-associated TCR beta chains (compared with equally common others) were more clonally expanded. Among donors in an Asian-associated ancestry cluster, a later analysis reportedly found fewer N-insertions than the roughly 670-donor mean. For most TCR sequences rarity was the rule, although some public TCRs occurred in many donors.

In regard to this clone: Its specificity is not known.

This clonotype was obtained from a man in his forties in good health and CMV-seropositive. V and J are TRBV7-2 and TRBJ2-2; TRBD1 might be the D (5 bases). Sequencing input: PBMCs. DNA of the CDR3: TGTGCCTCTAATACAGGCGGGGAGCTGTTTTTT. Translation: CASNTGGELFF.